This TCR beta chain stems from a study of CD8 T cells in ankylosing spondylitis (dated by TCRdb to the late 2010s). Regarding the complete study: The study set out to find disease-linked TCR variants by profiling T cell receptor beta repertoires in ankylosing spondylitis patients and healthy donors. The full study cohort comprised roughly 24 ankylosing spondylitis patients and approximately 100 healthy donors. Peripheral blood was sampled, and synovial fluid was additionally collected from ankylosing spondylitis patients. What the study reported, not specific to this receptor: A CD8+ phenotype was shown by the disease-linked clones, which were found at relatively low frequencies in peripheral blood. A TCR beta motif made up of seven or eight highly homologous amino acid variants appeared to be characteristic of blood from ankylosing spondylitis patients. Some motif variants were previously reported in synovial fluid and blood of reactive arthritis patients, suggesting common disease-initiation mechanisms. According to the report, matched synovial fluid samples from ankylosing spondylitis patients were significantly enriched for the disease-linked clones.

This clonotype was counted ten times or more. Its antigen specificity is not known. Compared with germline, one end of the junction differs, possibly owing to a read error. The cysteine opens and the phenylalanine closes a CDR3 of 14 amino acids. The only DNA kept is the CDR3, 42 bases in frame from the first base. The germline V gene yields MNHEY for CDR1 and SVGAGI for CDR2. Sequenced using an Illumina HiSeq 2500. TCR beta libraries were prepared by quantitative 5'-RACE with molecular barcodes. The paper's processing steps were these. A new computational method, built on a probabilistic model of VDJ rearrangement, was used to identify disease-linked TCR variants. TCRdb applied fastp at Q25 and MiXCR to the public reads, then kept only in-frame beta chains. Every distinct CDR3 protein forms one entry, paired with its most common genes and DNA. The V and J calls follow TCRdb's processing rather than the paper's. For this sample there are fewer than 550,000 distinct CDR3 sequences; over 4% appear just once. The ten largest account for around 3.6% of the sample.

The chain is encoded by TRBV6-5 joined to TRBJ2-3, with TRBD2 matching 9 junction bases. The clonotype comes from a male donor with ankylosing spondylitis. Material: blood, either unsorted or a sorted T cell fraction (not recorded which). The DNA sequence is TGTGCCAGCAGTTCAGCGGGGGGCACACATACGCAGTATTTT. It translates to CASSSAGGTHTQYF.